The 27 T cell receptor beta chains below come from one sample, sequenced in a study of T cells after yellow fever vaccination. TCRdb re-derived calls from the 5' RACE reads in MiXCR, one entry per CDR3 protein. Of 300,000 or so distinct CDR3 sequences listed, around 6.8% are singletons. The material sequenced was PBMCs, taken roughly 47 days after the first yellow fever vaccination. Every receptor here comes from a man between 18 and 35 years old who received the YFV17D yellow fever vaccine.

This chain links TRBV9 with TRBJ2-5; 14 positions match TRBD2. V lost 3 bases to trimming and J lost 0 bases; unmatched junction nucleotides: 16. The germline V gene encodes CDR1 SGDLS and CDR2 YYNGEE. The CDR3 has 21 amino acids. CDR3 bases: TGTGCCAGCAGCGCCGCCCCCGGGACTAGCGGGGGAAACGCGTACCAAGAGACCCAGTACTTC. This encodes CASSAAPGTSGGNAYQETQYF.

The chain couples TRBV4-2 to TRBJ2-7, with TRBD1 identical over 11 bases. The germline V gene encodes CDR1 LGHNA and CDR2 YNFKEQ. CDR3 length: 15 residues. J lost 3 bases, V lost 1 base, and 2 bases had no gene match. CDR3: CASSQGGTGGYEQYV. CDR3 bases: TGTGCCAGCAGCCAAGGCGGGACAGGGGGCTACGAGCAGTACGTC.

This clonotype was seen repeatedly, ten times or more. The V and J genes are TRBV5-6 and TRBJ1-2; a possible D gene is TRBD1 (6 bases). Trimming left V 4 bases short and J 2 bases short, with 12 bases between. The CDR3 has 14 residues. Germline CDR1 reads SGHDT; CDR2 reads YYEEEE. The DNA for the CDR3 is TGTGCCAGCAGCGGGGGCAGTTGGAACTATGGCTACACCTTC. It is translated as CASSGGSWNYGYTF.

This clonotype has only a few counts. The chain carries TRBV19 and TRBJ2-1; D is tentatively TRBD1 or TRBD2 (6 bases each). V was shortened by 7 bases and J by 3 bases, with 16 bases between the two germline ends. Germline CDR1 LNHDA, CDR2 SQIVND (reference sequence). The CDR3 sequence is 15 residues long. CDR3 coding DNA: TGTGCCAGTATGAAGGTGGGGGGCCACTACAATGAGCAGTTCTTC. This sequence encodes CASMKVGGHYNEQFF.

Ten or more counts support this clonotype. The chain employs TRBV7-9 and TRBJ1-1; 8 bases map to TRBD1. The CDR3 length is 16 residues. Germline V lookup: CDR1 SEHNR, CDR2 FQNEAQ (reference sequence). Trimming removed 6 bases from V and 4 bases from J; junction bases left unmatched: 13. CDR3: CASSFWTGIVATEAFF. The CDR3 nucleotides read TGTGCCAGCAGTTTCTGGACAGGGATCGTGGCCACTGAAGCTTTCTTT.

This clonotype was seen many times. The chain is built from TRBV29-1 and TRBJ1-3, with D tentatively TRBD1 (6 bases). The CDR3 covers 14 residues. Per germline, CDR1 SQVTM and CDR2 ANQGSEA. Trimming removed 7 bases from V and 0 bases from J, with 13 bases in between. CDR3 sequence: CSAETGLSGNTIYF. The CDR3 DNA sequence: TGCAGCGCGGAGACAGGCCTCTCTGGAAACACCATATATTTT. The full variable domain, completed using reference TRBV29-1 and TRBJ1-3, is SAVISQKPSRDICQRGTSLTIQCQVDSQVTMMFWYRQQPGQSLTLIATANQGSEATYESGFVIDKFPISRPNLTFSTLTVSNMSPEDSSIYLCSAETGLSGNTIYFGEGSWLTVV.

The CDR3 here is CASSFRAYGYTF. CDR3 bases: TGTGCCAGCAGTTTCAGGGCCTATGGCTACACCTTC. The chain employs TRBV28 and TRBJ1-2; maybe TRBD1 (5 bases). The V gene's germline CDR1 is MDHEN and CDR2 SYDVKM. The CDR3 loop spans 12 amino acids. Trimming stripped 3 bases from V and 4 bases from J, with 6 bases between.

This clonotype has a handful of counts. The rearrangement joins TRBV4-1 to TRBJ2-5; D is undetermined. From germline, CDR1 is MGHRA and CDR2 YSYEKL. The CDR3 spans 13 residues. The germline V and J ends were trimmed by 2 bases and 5 bases, with 9 bases remaining between them. The chain's CDR3 is CASSQLLSETQYF. The CDR3 nucleotides are TGCGCCAGCAGCCAACTCCTTTCGGAGACCCAGTACTTC.

This clonotype has at least ten counts. The rearrangement uses TRBV18 and TRBJ1-4; D may be TRBD1 (5 bases). The V end lost 0 bases, the J end lost 7 bases, and 12 bases lay between the germline ends. From germline, CDR1 is KGHSH and CDR2 LQKENI. This CDR3 has 15 amino acids. CDR3 nucleotides: TGTGCCAGCTCACCACCAGGGCAGGGTGGTGAAAAACTGTTTTTT. It specifies CASSPPGQGGEKLFF.

The chain has TRBV4-1 and TRBJ1-1, with TRBD1 matching 9 bases. CDR1 and CDR2 (germline): MGHRA, YSYEKL. After removal of 4 bases from V and 0 bases from J, the junction contained 3 bases not matched to a gene. The CDR3 has 15 amino acids. In DNA, the CDR3 is TGCGCCAGCAGCCGAGACAGGGGGTTGAACACTGAAGCTTTCTTT. This codes for CASSRDRGLNTEAFF.

This clonotype was counted only a few times. This rearrangement joins TRBV5-1 to TRBJ2-1; possibly TRBD1 or TRBD2 for D (5 bases each). Germline loops: CDR1 SGHRS, CDR2 YFSETQ. Trimming pared 0 bases from V and 7 bases from J, leaving 14 bases between. This CDR3 is 15 amino acids long. CDR3 coding DNA: TGCGCCAGCAGCTTGGCCTTACTAGGGGCTAATGAGCAGTTCTTC. Protein sequence: CASSLALLGANEQFF.

Only a few counts were recorded for this clonotype. This sequence joins TRBV6-7 and TRBJ2-7; possibly TRBD2 for D (5 bases). TRBV6-7 is noted as an ORF with a role that remains uncertain. The CDR3 consists of 15 residues. V dropped 6 bases and J dropped 0 bases, with 15 bases sitting between them. The CDR3 DNA follows: TGTGCCAGCAGACACCGACGGACTGGCTCCTACGAGCAGTACGTC. Residues: CASRHRRTGSYEQYV.

This clonotype showed up many times. The rearrangement joins TRBV7-2 to TRBJ2-1, with D possibly called TRBD1 or TRBD2 (6 bases each). Trimming removed 2 bases at V and 7 bases at J, with 18 bases between. There are 16 residues in the CDR3. CDR1 and CDR2 from the germline V gene are SGHTA and FQGNSA. The CDR3 sequence: CASSLLEGGKRNEQFF. The CDR3 DNA reads as TGTGCCAGCAGCTTATTGGAGGGGGGCAAGAGGAATGAGCAGTTCTTC.

This clonotype was seen repeatedly, ten times or more. The chain couples TRBV7-8 to TRBJ2-3; a weak D match, TRBD1 (6 bases). Trimming took off 3 bases at V and 5 bases at J, with 12 bases between the two ends. From germline, CDR1 is SGHVS and CDR2 FQNEAQ. The CDR3 contains 14 residues. The CDR3 nucleotides are TGTGCCAGCAGCTTGGACAGCTCACGAGATACGCAGTATTTT. Protein: CASSLDSSRDTQYF. The variable domain in full, with the rest retrieved from reference TRBV7-8 and TRBJ2-3, is GAGVSQSPRYKVAKRGQDVALRCDPISGHVSLFWYQQALGQGPEFLTYFQNEAQLDKSGLPSDRFFAERPEGSVSTLKIQRTQQEDSAVYLCASSLDSSRDTQYFGPGTRLTVL.

This clonotype has ten or more counts. The CDR3 DNA reads TGTGCCACCAGGCCGGGCCTACTAGGACAAGAGCAGTACTTC. Protein: CATRPGLLGQEQYF. The V call is TRBV15, the J call TRBJ2-7, with D possibly called TRBD1 or TRBD2 (5 bases each). The CDR3 runs to 14 residues. Germline CDR1 and CDR2: LNHNV and YYDKDF (reference sequence). The germline V and J ends were trimmed by 6 bases and 7 bases, with 19 bases remaining between them.

This clonotype was seen more than once but under ten times. The chain recombines TRBV12-3 or TRBV12-4 with TRBJ1-2; TRBD1 is a possible D gene (5 bases). V was cut by 4 bases and J by 2 bases, with 11 bases left in between. The CDR3 runs 14 residues. In nucleotides, the CDR3 is TGTGCCAGCAGTTGGGACGGAACAAACTATGGCTACACCTTC. As protein: CASSWDGTNYGYTF.

This clonotype was seen a few times. CDR3 sequence (DNA): TGTGCCAGCAGTTTTGGAGGGAGCACTGAAGCTTTCTTT. It specifies CASSFGGSTEAFF. J is TRBJ1-1 and V is TRBV6-5; D unclear. Germline V gene lookup returns CDR1 MNHEY and CDR2 SVGAGI. With 4 bases removed from V and 4 bases from J, the gap between germline ends came to 10 bases. There are 13 residues in the CDR3.

This chain uses TRBV5-1 with TRBJ2-1; 12 bases agree with TRBD2. The CDR3 covers 16 residues. Germline CDR1 and CDR2: SGHRS and YFSETQ. Germline trimming cut 4 bases from V and 8 bases from J; bases unmatched to any gene: 10. The CDR3 loop reads CASSGASGGAVYEQFF. The CDR3 coding sequence is TGCGCCAGCAGCGGGGCTAGCGGGGGGGCCGTCTATGAGCAGTTCTTC. The entire variable domain, with the rest obtained from reference TRBV5-1 and TRBJ2-1, is as follows: KAGVTQTPRYLIKTRGQQVTLSCSPISGHRSVSWYQQTPGQGLQFLFEYFSETQRNKGNFPGRFSGRQFSNSRSEMNVSTLELGDSALYLCASSGASGGAVYEQFFGPGTRLTVL.

This clonotype occurred many times. V and J are TRBV4-2 and TRBJ1-1; D not certain. The CDR3 extends over 17 amino acids. Deletions cut 0 bases from V and 4 bases from J, with 18 bases between. Germline assignment: CDR1 LGHNA and CDR2 YNFKEQ. The CDR3 DNA is TGTGCCAGCAGCCAAGATGGGGTCCGGTGGGAGAGCACTGAAGCTTTCTTT. Translating it yields CASSQDGVRWESTEAFF.

This clonotype was found a few times. The chain employs TRBV4-3 and TRBJ1-2; 8 bases align to TRBD1. The ends lost 0 bases at V and 3 bases at J; junction bases unmatched: 6. Germline CDR1 is LGHNA and CDR2 is YSLEER. CDR3 length: 16 residues. CDR3 residues: CASSQDRTGPYYGYTF. CDR3 DNA sequence: TGCGCCAGCAGCCAAGATCGGACAGGGCCTTACTATGGCTACACCTTC.

This clonotype occurred a few times. The rearrangement joins TRBV5-1 to TRBJ2-1; D remains unclear. CDR1 is SGHRS, CDR2 YFSETQ, per germline. V was cut by 3 bases and J by 5 bases, with 21 bases left in between. The CDR3 has 17 amino acids. CDR3 region: CASSSPTEKESHNEQFF. Written as DNA, the CDR3 is TGCGCCAGCAGCTCTCCTACGGAGAAGGAGTCCCACAATGAGCAGTTCTTC.

The V gene is TRBV12-3 or TRBV12-4, the J gene TRBJ1-6, with D possibly matching TRBD1 (6 bases). V lost 6 bases and J lost 5, with 11 bases in between. The CDR3 totals 14 residues. This chain's CDR3 is CASRVGGNNSPLHF. The CDR3 DNA reads TGTGCCAGCAGAGTAGGGGGGAATAATTCACCCCTCCACTTT.

This chain uses TRBV7-2 with TRBJ1-2, with D maybe TRBD1 (6 bases). CDR1 is SGHTA and CDR2 is FQGNSA in the germline V gene. The CDR3 has 13 residues. V lost 3 bases and J 6 bases, leaving 11 bases between the germline ends. The CDR3 here is CASSFGQPHGYTF. The CDR3 DNA reads TGTGCCAGCAGCTTCGGACAGCCTCATGGCTACACCTTC.

This clonotype was observed a few times. This chain connects TRBV18 to TRBJ2-7; 12 bases agree with TRBD1. This CDR3 comprises 17 residues. Germline values: CDR1 KGHSH, CDR2 LQKENI. Unmatched junction bases numbered 10, after V lost 4 bases and J lost 3 bases. CDR3 sequence: CASSLNDGTGGFYEQYF. The CDR3 DNA sequence: TGTGCCAGCTCACTAAATGACGGGACAGGGGGCTTCTACGAGCAGTACTTC.

This rearrangement joins TRBV29-1 to TRBJ2-7; D perhaps matches TRBD1 (5 bases). The CDR3 spans 13 residues. Trimming shortened V by 5 bases and J by 0 bases, and 11 bases separated the two germline ends. The germline V gene has CDR1 SQVTM and CDR2 ANQGSEA. CDR3 DNA sequence: TGCAGCGTTCGGCAGGGCCCCTCCTACGAGCAGTACTTC. It specifies CSVRQGPSYEQYF.

The rearrangement joins TRBV12-3 or TRBV12-4 to TRBJ2-2, with 10 nucleotides matching TRBD2. Losses at the gene ends were 4 bases for V and 7 bases for J; bases not matched to a gene: 6. This CDR3 region has 15 residues. The DNA for the CDR3 is TGTGCCAGCAGTTGGGCTAGCGGGGGTGTCGGGGAGCTGTTTTTT. Translation: CASSWASGGVGELFF.

J is TRBJ1-2 and V is TRBV4-1; 10 nucleotides match TRBD1. V shed 7 bases, J shed 8 bases, and the junction held 10 bases outside the gene matches. The CDR3 is 14 residues long. Germline loops: CDR1 MGHRA, CDR2 YSYEKL. The CDR3 here is CASTPTGGIGGYTF. The CDR3 bases are TGCGCCAGCACCCCGACAGGGGGCATTGGAGGCTACACCTTC.